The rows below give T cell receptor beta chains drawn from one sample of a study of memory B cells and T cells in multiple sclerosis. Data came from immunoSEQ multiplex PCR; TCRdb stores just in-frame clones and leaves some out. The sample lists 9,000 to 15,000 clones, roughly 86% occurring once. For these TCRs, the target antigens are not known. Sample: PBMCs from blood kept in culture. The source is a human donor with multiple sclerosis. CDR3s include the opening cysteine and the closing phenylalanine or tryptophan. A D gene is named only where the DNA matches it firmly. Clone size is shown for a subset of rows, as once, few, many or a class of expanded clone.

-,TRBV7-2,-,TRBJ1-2,CASSPPRNYGYTF,TGTGCCAGCAGCCCCCCCCGGAACTATGGCTACACCTTC
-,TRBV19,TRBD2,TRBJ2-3,CASSISGGGIEDTQYF,TGTGCCAGTAGTATATCCGGCGGGGGGATAGAGGATACGCAGTATTTT
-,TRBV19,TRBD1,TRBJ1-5,CASSPQGAGQPQHF,TGTGCCAGTAGCCCCCAGGGGGCCGGTCAGCCCCAGCATTTT
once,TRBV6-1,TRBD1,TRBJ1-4,CASRERTGIEVFF,TGTGCCAGCAGGGAAAGGACAGGGATTGAGGTGTTTTTT
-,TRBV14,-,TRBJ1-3,CASSQALSPLGNTIYF,TGTGCCAGCAGCCAAGCCTTGTCACCACTCGGGAACACCATATATTTT
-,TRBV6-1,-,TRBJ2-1,CASSEHRVRSSYNEQFF,TGTGCCAGCAGTGAACATAGAGTTAGAAGCTCCTACAATGAGCAGTTCTTC
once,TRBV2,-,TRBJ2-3,CASSEARGRGRDTQYF,TGTGCCAGCAGTGAAGCCAGAGGCAGAGGCAGAGATACGCAGTATTTT
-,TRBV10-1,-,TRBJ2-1,CASSARGVHNEQFF,TGCGCCAGCAGCGCCCGGGGAGTTCACAATGAGCAGTTCTTC
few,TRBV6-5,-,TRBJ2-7,CASSYAQGTYEQYF,TGTGCCAGCAGTTACGCCCAGGGAACCTACGAGCAGTACTTC
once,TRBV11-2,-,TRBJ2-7,CASSLAETYEQYF,TGTGCCAGCAGCTTAGCGGAGACCTACGAGCAGTACTTC
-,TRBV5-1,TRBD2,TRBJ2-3,CASSLLAGGTDTQYF,TGCGCCAGCAGCTTGTTAGCGGGGGGAACAGATACGCAGTATTTT
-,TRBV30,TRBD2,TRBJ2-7,CAWMGGVGEQYF,TGTGCCTGGATGGGGGGGGTGGGCGAGCAGTACTTC
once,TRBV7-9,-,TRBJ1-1,CASSPQGYEAFF,TGTGCCAGCAGCCCGCAGGGGTACGAAGCTTTCTTT
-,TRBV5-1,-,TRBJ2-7,CASSLESEMSSYEQYF,TGCGCCAGCAGCTTGGAGTCGGAGATGAGCTCCTACGAGCAGTACTTC
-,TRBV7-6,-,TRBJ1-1,CASSGALNTEAFF,TGTGCCAGCAGCGGTGCCTTGAACACTGAAGCTTTCTTT
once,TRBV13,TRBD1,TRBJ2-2,CASSRKSTGTGISGELFF,TGTGCCAGCAGCCGAAAATCAACCGGGACAGGGATCTCCGGGGAGCTGTTTTTT
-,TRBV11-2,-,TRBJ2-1,CASSLEGQHYNEQFF,TGTGCCAGCAGCTTGGAGGGACAACACTACAATGAGCAGTTCTTC
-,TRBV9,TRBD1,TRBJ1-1,CASSVGPGGVRNTEAFF,TGTGCCAGCAGCGTAGGACCAGGGGGCGTAAGGAACACTGAAGCTTTCTTT
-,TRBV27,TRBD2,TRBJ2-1,CASSSPTSGSAYNEQFF,TGTGCCAGCAGTTCTCCGACTAGCGGGAGTGCCTACAATGAGCAGTTCTTC
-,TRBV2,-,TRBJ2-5,CASSEARGAETQYF,TGTGCCAGCAGTGAAGCGCGAGGGGCCGAGACCCAGTACTTC
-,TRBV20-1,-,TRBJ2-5,CSARGQETQYF,TGCAGTGCCAGGGGCCAAGAGACCCAGTACTTC
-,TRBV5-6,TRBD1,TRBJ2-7,CASSLGQGLHEQYF,TGTGCCAGCAGCCTGGGACAGGGTCTTCACGAGCAGTACTTC
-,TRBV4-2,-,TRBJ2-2,CASSQFVGTGELFF,TGTGCCAGCAGCCAATTTGTGGGGACCGGGGAGCTGTTTTTT
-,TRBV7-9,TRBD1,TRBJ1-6,CASSSQGQSSNSPLHF,TGTGCCAGCAGCTCCCAGGGACAGTCGAGTAATTCACCCCTCCACTTT
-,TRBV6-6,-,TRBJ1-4,CASSTPVGEKLFF,TGTGCCAGCAGTACACCCGTGGGGGAAAAACTGTTTTTT
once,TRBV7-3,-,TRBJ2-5,CASSLIQGRVETQYF,TGTGCCAGCAGCTTAATACAGGGCCGTGTAGAGACCCAGTACTTC
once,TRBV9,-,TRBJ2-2,CASTSPPTSGELFF,TGTGCCAGCACTAGTCCCCCCACGTCGGGGGAGCTGTTTTTT
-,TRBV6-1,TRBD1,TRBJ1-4,CASSLNQGAKLFF,TGTGCCAGCAGTCTGAACCAGGGGGCAAAACTGTTTTTT
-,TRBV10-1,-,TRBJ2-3,CASSAVRAGEDTQYF,TGCGCCAGCAGTGCCGTTCGAGCGGGTGAGGATACGCAGTATTTT
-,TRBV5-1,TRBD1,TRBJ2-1,CASSSLGTGGIKQGNEQFF,TGCGCCAGCAGTTCCCTGGGGACAGGGGGCATTAAGCAGGGCAATGAGCAGTTCTTC
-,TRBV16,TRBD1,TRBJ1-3,CASSQSGTGRNTIYF,TGTGCCAGCAGCCAATCGGGGACAGGCCGAAACACCATATATTTT
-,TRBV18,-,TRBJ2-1,CASSPGRGPAFNEQFF,TGTGCCAGCTCACCAGGGCGGGGGCCCGCCTTCAATGAGCAGTTCTTC
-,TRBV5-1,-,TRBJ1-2,CASSVRTGFGDGYTF,TGCGCCAGCAGCGTCAGAACAGGGTTCGGTGATGGCTACACCTTC
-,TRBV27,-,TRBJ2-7,CASSLRTESTYEQYF,TGTGCCAGCAGTCTTCGGACAGAAAGCACCTACGAGCAGTACTTC
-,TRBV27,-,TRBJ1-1,CASSLVVSTEAFF,TGTGCCAGCAGTTTAGTGGTGTCCACTGAAGCTTTCTTT
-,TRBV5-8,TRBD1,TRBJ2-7,CASSLGQGLHEQYF,TGTGCCAGCAGCCTGGGACAGGGGCTGCACGAGCAGTACTTC
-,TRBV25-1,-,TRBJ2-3,CASSDVEQGDTQYF,TGTGCCAGCAGTGATGTGGAACAGGGAGATACGCAGTATTTT
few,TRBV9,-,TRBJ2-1,CASSGILARVGEQFF,TGTGCCAGCAGCGGCATACTAGCACGGGTGGGCGAGCAGTTCTTC
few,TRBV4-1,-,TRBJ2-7,CASSSLSGPSYEQYF,TGCGCCAGCAGCTCTCTCTCCGGGCCCTCCTACGAGCAGTACTTC
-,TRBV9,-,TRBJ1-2,CASSASRAEEVFGYTF,TGTGCCAGCAGCGCCTCACGTGCAGAGGAGGTGTTTGGCTACACCTTC
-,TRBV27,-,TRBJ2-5,CASSVTVSPNQETQYF,TGTGCCAGCAGTGTGACGGTTTCCCCGAACCAAGAGACCCAGTACTTC
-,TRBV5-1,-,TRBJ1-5,CASSLDGFRNQPQHF,TGCGCCAGCAGCTTGGACGGATTTCGCAATCAGCCCCAGCATTTT
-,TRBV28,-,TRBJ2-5,CASSEGGPQETQYF,TGTGCCAGCAGTGAAGGGGGGCCACAAGAGACCCAGTACTTC
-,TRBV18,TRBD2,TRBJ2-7,CASSPSGGSYEQYF,TGTGCCAGCTCACCTAGCGGGGGCTCCTACGAGCAGTACTTC
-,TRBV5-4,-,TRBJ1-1,CASSLGGTGEAFF,TGTGCCAGCAGCTTGGGGGGAACAGGGGAAGCTTTCTTT
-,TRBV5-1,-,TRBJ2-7,CASSLGPDYEQYF,TGCGCCAGCAGCTTGGGACCTGACTACGAGCAGTACTTC
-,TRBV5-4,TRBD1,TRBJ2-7,CASSEKGQGSYEQYF,TGTGCCAGCAGCGAAAAGGGACAGGGTTCCTACGAGCAGTACTTC
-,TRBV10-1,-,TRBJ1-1,CASSERGRGTEAFF,TGCGCCAGCAGTGAGCGGGGCCGGGGGACTGAAGCTTTCTTT
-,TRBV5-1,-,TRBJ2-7,CASSLEVSSYEQYF,TGCGCCAGCAGCTTGGAGGTCAGCTCCTACGAGCAGTACTTC